This passage covers 8 T cell receptor beta chains from one sample sequenced in a study of PD-1 blockade in mismatch repair-deficient tumors. The data were produced by immunoSEQ multiplex PCR, yet TCRdb's version contains in-frame clones alone and is incomplete. The sample shows some 130,000 clones, 88% of them seen only once. The input for sequencing was peripheral blood, taken approximately 69 weeks after starting pembrolizumab. The origin of the receptors is an adult with mismatch repair-deficient cancer.

CDR3 DNA: TGTGCCACCAGCCGGGATGGACCTCTTGACGAGCAGTACTTC. It codes for CATSRDGPLDEQYF. V is TRBV15 and J is TRBJ2-7; D possibly corresponds to TRBD2 (5 bases). This CDR3 has 14 residues. Germline V lookup: CDR1 LNHNV, CDR2 YYDKDF (reference sequence). V was pared by 5 bases and J by 5 bases, with 16 bases between.

Turning to this clone: This sample also contains other DNA sequences that code for the same CDR3. The chain links TRBV27 to TRBJ2-7, with D possibly being TRBD1 (5 bases). Germline assignment: CDR1 MNHEY and CDR2 SMNVEV (reference sequence). V was pared by 2 bases and J by 2 bases, with 10 bases between. The CDR3 loop spans 14 amino acids. In DNA, the CDR3 is TGTGCCAGCAGTTTAGGTCTGGGGCCCTACGAGCAGTACTTC. Its translation is CASSLGLGPYEQYF.

This chain joins TRBV9 and TRBJ2-7, with a possible D match to TRBD1 (6 bases). This CDR3 has 14 amino acids. Germline loops: CDR1 SGDLS, CDR2 YYNGEE. Trimming shortened V by 2 bases and J by 0 bases, and 9 bases separated the two germline ends. CDR3 coding DNA: TGTGCCAGCAGCGTTCAGGGGACCTCCTACGAGCAGTACTTC. It translates to CASSVQGTSYEQYF.

The gene calls are TRBV28 and TRBJ2-2; 13 positions match TRBD2. This CDR3 is 16 amino acids long. With 4 bases clipped from V and 4 bases from J, the junction kept 3 bases outside the gene matches. The germline V gene has CDR1 MDHEN and CDR2 SYDVKM. The CDR3 region is CASSSGTSGVTGELFF. CDR3 in DNA: TGTGCCAGCAGTTCCGGGACTAGCGGGGTCACCGGGGAGCTGTTTTTT.

The chain is built from TRBV4-1 and TRBJ2-1; D unresolved. The CDR3 totals 15 residues. V lost 6 bases to trimming and J lost 7 bases, with 19 bases between them. In germline, CDR1 is MGHRA, CDR2 YSYEKL. The chain's CDR3 is CASRDVGPRGNEQFF. The CDR3 nucleotides read TGCGCCAGCAGGGACGTGGGCCCAAGAGGTAATGAGCAGTTCTTC.

V gene TRBV9 combines with J gene TRBJ2-5; D call uncertain. V dropped 0 bases and J dropped 3 bases, with 9 bases sitting between them. The CDR3 covers 14 residues. Germline lookup yields CDR1 SGDLS and CDR2 YYNGEE. The CDR3 bases are TGTGCCAGCAGCGTAGAGGTCAGCAAAGAGACCCAGTACTTC. Translated, it gives CASSVEVSKETQYF.

The chain carries TRBV29-1 and TRBJ2-2; TRBD1 aligns across 9 bases. CDR3 size: 14 residues. V gave up 6 bases and J gave up 4 bases; unmatched junction bases: 6. Germline V CDR1 and CDR2: SQVTM, ANQGSEA. The CDR3 spells CSVSGQGFTGELFF. The DNA for the CDR3 is TGCAGCGTGTCGGGACAGGGTTTCACCGGGGAGCTGTTTTTT.

The CDR3 DNA follows: TGTGCCAGCAGCTGGGGGACTAGCGGGAGTGGACCGACCTACGAGCAGTACTTC. This gives the protein CASSWGTSGSGPTYEQYF. The genes are TRBV7-9 and TRBJ2-7; 14 nucleotides line up with TRBD2. Per germline, CDR1 SEHNR and CDR2 FQNEAQ (reference sequence). Unmatched junction bases numbered 10, after V lost 4 bases and J lost 2 bases. This CDR3 comprises 18 residues.